This T cell receptor beta chain was documented in a study of Tregs in tolerant kidney transplant recipients. The method was immunoSEQ multiplex PCR; TCRdb's version includes in-frame clones alone and lacks a portion of them. Of approximately 260,000 clones listed, around 82% are singletons. Study findings and constraints: Validation in larger populations is needed because few patients were studied. Expanding Tregs on activated donor B cells appeared to best identify donor-specific TCRbeta clones. Biological reproducibility was not directly addressed, but technical replication error appeared minimal.

Of note for this clone: Its antigen is undetermined.

Unstimulated regulatory T cells (CD4+CD25+CD127-), CD4+CD25- non-regulatory cells, CD4 and CD8 cells were FACS-sorted from thawed PBMCs. The CDR3 is 17 residues long. With 4 bases clipped from V and 8 bases from J, the junction kept 11 bases outside the gene matches. Germline V gives CDR1 SGHVS, CDR2 FNYEAQ. J is TRBJ2-1 and V is TRBV7-6; 13 bases fit TRBD2. This clonotype originated in a human donor in good health. The specimen was CD4+ T cells from blood. CDR3 sequence reads: CASSSTHPTSGRDEQFF. The CDR3 coding sequence is TGTGCCAGCAGCTCAACCCACCCTACTAGCGGGAGGGATGAGCAGTTCTTC.